This T cell receptor (beta chain) is from a study of shared clonotypes between healthy human individuals. Produced via immunoSEQ multiplex PCR; TCRdb's table is partial and in-frame only. The repertoire consists of 2 million to 2.5 million clones, with almost 96% occurring once and the leading ten covering around 0.13%. Germline V gene data show CDR1 as MNHNS and CDR2 as SASEGT. V dropped 7 bases and J dropped 1 base, with 4 bases sitting between them. This CDR3 has 11 residues. Study observations and caveats: A small donor pool kept down the genetic and exposure-history diversity that was represented. Despite large depth, rarefaction showed incomplete sorted-subset sequencing. When naive CD4 clonotypes were compared across several donors, approximately 4.9% were shared.

Remarks on this clone: Its antigen is still unknown. Other DNA variants within this sample encode the same CDR3.

Sequenced sample: naive CD4+ T cells sorted from blood. The subset here: CD45RA+ positively selected. The receptor comes from a man younger than 35 in good health. V is TRBV6-1 and J is TRBJ1-1, with unresolved D. CDR3 residues: CASNRNTEAFF. The CDR3 nucleotides read TGTGCCAGCAACAGGAACACTGAAGCTTTCTTT.